A selection of T cell receptor beta chains follows, all from one sample in a study of molecular identifiers for immune sequencing clone quantification. MiXCR was run by TCRdb on the PCR reads, yielding one entry per CDR3 protein. The data contain some 590,000 distinct CDR3 sequences, 25% of them singletons. The sample consisted of naive CD8+ T cells from blood, with Jurkat cell RNA spiked in. The source of these receptors is a human donor in good health. Some libraries in this study had Jurkat cell RNA spiked in. Both conserved end residues are part of each CDR3. The D gene is left open where the match is weak. Some rows mark clone size as missing; the rest say once, few, many or name a class of expanded clone.

DNA: TGCGCCAGCAGCCATGTTTCGGGGCAAGAGACCCAGTACTTC
CDR3: CASSHVSGQETQYF
D: .
J: TRBJ2-5
V: TRBV4-1
size: .

DNA: TGTGCCAGCAGTTCTCTCGCAGGGGCTTATGGCTACACCTTC
CDR3: CASSSLAGAYGYTF
D: .
J: TRBJ1-2
V: TRBV28
size: many

DNA: TGTGCCAGCTCACCAGGTCAACGGGGAAGGGTCCCAGATACGCAGTATTTT
CDR3: CASSPGQRGRVPDTQYF
D: .
J: TRBJ2-3
V: TRBV18
size: .

DNA: TGTGCCAGCAGCCACCCGGGACAGGGGCTCTATGGCTGCACCTTC
CDR3: CASSHPGQGLYGCTF
D: TRBD1
J: TRBJ1-2
V: TRBV14
size: few

DNA: TGTGCCAGCAGTTTCGGTTTTAATTCACCCCTCCACTTT
CDR3: CASSFGFNSPLHF
D: .
J: TRBJ1-6
V: TRBV27
size: many

DNA: TGTGCCAGCAGCCCCCCACAGCGGAGCACAGATACGCAGTATTTT
CDR3: CASSPPQRSTDTQYF
D: .
J: TRBJ2-3
V: TRBV7-9
size: .

DNA: TGCGCCAGCAGCCAAGGGGCGGGAGCTGCCGAGCAGTACTTC
CDR3: CASSQGAGAAEQYF
D: TRBD2
J: TRBJ2-7
V: TRBV4-3
size: many

DNA: TGTGCCAGCCTCGGGTTAGCGGGACAGGACACCGGGGAGCTGTTTTTT
CDR3: CASLGLAGQDTGELFF
D: .
J: TRBJ2-2
V: TRBV3-1
size: many

DNA: TGTGCCAGCAGTTACCTTATGAGGACGACGGAGACCTACGAGCAGTACTTC
CDR3: CASSYLMRTTETYEQYF
D: .
J: TRBJ2-7
V: TRBV6-2/TRBV6-3
size: .

DNA: TGCAGCGTTGACTCCGGGAACACTGAAGCTTTCTTT
CDR3: CSVDSGNTEAFF
D: .
J: TRBJ1-1
V: TRBV29-1
size: many

DNA: TGCAGTGCTAGAGATCGGGGGATTAATGGGGATACGCAGTATTTT
CDR3: CSARDRGINGDTQYF
D: .
J: TRBJ2-3
V: TRBV20-1
size: few

DNA: TGCGCCAGCAGCTTCGACGTCTTTATGGTCCGGGGAGGCCCAGATACGCAGTATTTT
CDR3: CASSFDVFMVRGGPDTQYF
D: .
J: TRBJ2-3
V: TRBV5-1
size: few

DNA: TGTGCCAGCAGCTTATTATCCTGGGATACGCAGTATTTT
CDR3: CASSLLSWDTQYF
D: .
J: TRBJ2-3
V: TRBV7-2
size: few

DNA: TGTGCCAGTAGTACCCACACAGGGTCCTACGAGCAGTACTTC
CDR3: CASSTHTGSYEQYF
D: .
J: TRBJ2-7
V: TRBV19
size: many

DNA: TGTGCCAGCAACGAAGGGAAGCACACCGGGGAGCTGTTTTTT
CDR3: CASNEGKHTGELFF
D: .
J: TRBJ2-2
V: TRBV9
size: many

DNA: TGTGCCTGGAGCGTTTCGGCAGCTCACTACGAGCAGTACTTC
CDR3: CAWSVSAAHYEQYF
D: .
J: TRBJ2-7
V: TRBV30
size: few

DNA: TGTGCCAGCAGTTTTATTAGAGGTGCTAGCGGGAGCTACGAGCAGTACTTC
CDR3: CASSFIRGASGSYEQYF
D: TRBD2
J: TRBJ2-7
V: TRBV27
size: many